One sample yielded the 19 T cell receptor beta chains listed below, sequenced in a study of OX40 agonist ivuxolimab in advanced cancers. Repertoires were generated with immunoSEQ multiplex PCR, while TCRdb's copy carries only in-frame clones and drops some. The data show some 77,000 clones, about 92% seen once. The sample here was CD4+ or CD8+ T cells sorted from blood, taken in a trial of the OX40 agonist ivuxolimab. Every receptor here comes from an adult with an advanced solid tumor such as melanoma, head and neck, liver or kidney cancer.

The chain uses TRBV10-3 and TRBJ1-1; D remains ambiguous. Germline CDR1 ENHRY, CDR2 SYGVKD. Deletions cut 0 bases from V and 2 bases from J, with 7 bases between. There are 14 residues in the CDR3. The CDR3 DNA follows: TGTGCCATCAGTGAGTCGACAATAAACACTGAAGCTTTCTTT. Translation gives CAISESTINTEAFF.

In DNA, the CDR3 is TGTGCCAGCAGCCCCGGCGGGGGGCCCTACGAGCAGTACTTC. Translated: CASSPGGGPYEQYF. This rearrangement joins TRBV4-2 to TRBJ2-7, with 8 positions matching TRBD2. CDR1 LGHNA and CDR2 YNFKEQ come from the germline V gene. Trimming removed 4 bases from V and 2 bases from J; junction bases left unmatched: 4. This CDR3 is built from 14 residues.

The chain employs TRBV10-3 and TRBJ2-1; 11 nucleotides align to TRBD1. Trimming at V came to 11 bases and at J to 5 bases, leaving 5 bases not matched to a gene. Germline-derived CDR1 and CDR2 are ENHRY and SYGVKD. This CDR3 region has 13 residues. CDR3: CAVGTGGHNEQFF. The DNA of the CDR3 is TGTGCCGTCGGGACAGGGGGTCACAATGAGCAGTTCTTC.

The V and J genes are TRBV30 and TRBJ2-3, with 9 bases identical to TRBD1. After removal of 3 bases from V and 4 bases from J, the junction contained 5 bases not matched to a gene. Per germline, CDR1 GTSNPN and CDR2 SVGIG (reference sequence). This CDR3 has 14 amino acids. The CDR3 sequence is CAWRGGQGPDTQYF. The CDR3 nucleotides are TGTGCCTGGAGGGGTGGACAGGGGCCAGATACGCAGTATTTT.

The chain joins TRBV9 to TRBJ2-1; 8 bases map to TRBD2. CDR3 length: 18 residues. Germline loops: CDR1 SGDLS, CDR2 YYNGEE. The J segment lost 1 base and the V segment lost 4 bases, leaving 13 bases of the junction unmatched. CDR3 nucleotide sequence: TGTGCCAGCAGCCCTCGGGAAGCGGGGGCCCTTTCCTACAATGAGCAGTTCTTC. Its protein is CASSPREAGALSYNEQFF.

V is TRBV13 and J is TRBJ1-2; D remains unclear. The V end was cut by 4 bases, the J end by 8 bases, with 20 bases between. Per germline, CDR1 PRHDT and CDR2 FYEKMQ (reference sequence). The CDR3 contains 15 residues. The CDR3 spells CASSYPSGEAGGYTF. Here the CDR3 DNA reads TGTGCCAGCAGCTACCCCTCCGGAGAGGCGGGAGGCTACACCTTC. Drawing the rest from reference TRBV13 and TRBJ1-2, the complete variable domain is AAGVIQSPRHLIKEKRETATLKCYPIPRHDTVYWYQQGPGQDPQFLISFYEKMQSDKGSIPDRFSAQQFSDYHSELNMSSLELGDSALYFCASSYPSGEAGGYTFGSGTRLTVV.

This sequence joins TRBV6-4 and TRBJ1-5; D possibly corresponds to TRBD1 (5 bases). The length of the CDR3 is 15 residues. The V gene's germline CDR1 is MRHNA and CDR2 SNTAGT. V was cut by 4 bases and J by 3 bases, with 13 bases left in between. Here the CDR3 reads CASSADSFTNQPQHF. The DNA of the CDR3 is TGTGCCAGCAGTGCCGACAGTTTCACCAATCAGCCCCAGCATTTT.

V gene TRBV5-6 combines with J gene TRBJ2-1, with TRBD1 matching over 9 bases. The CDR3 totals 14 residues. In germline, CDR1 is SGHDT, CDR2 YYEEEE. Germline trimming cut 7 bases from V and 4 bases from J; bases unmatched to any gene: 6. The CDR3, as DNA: TGTGCCAGCGAGACAGGGGGATCTTACAATGAGCAGTTCTTC. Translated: CASETGGSYNEQFF.

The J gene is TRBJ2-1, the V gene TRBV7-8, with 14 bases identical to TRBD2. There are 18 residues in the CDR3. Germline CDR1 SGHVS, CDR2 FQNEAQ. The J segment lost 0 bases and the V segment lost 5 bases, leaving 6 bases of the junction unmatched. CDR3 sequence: CASSQGLAGANSYNEQFF. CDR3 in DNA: TGTGCCAGCAGCCAGGGACTAGCGGGGGCCAACTCCTACAATGAGCAGTTCTTC. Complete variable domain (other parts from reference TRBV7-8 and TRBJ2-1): GAGVSQSPRYKVAKRGQDVALRCDPISGHVSLFWYQQALGQGPEFLTYFQNEAQLDKSGLPSDRFFAERPEGSVSTLKIQRTQQEDSAVYLCASSQGLAGANSYNEQFFGPGTRLTVL.

CDR3: CASRRQGARNTEAFF. CDR3 coding DNA: TGTGCCAGCAGGCGACAGGGGGCTAGGAACACTGAAGCTTTCTTT. This sequence joins TRBV27 and TRBJ1-1; 10 bases map to TRBD1. The germline gives CDR1 MNHEY, CDR2 SMNVEV (reference sequence). J was trimmed by 1 base and V by 6 bases; bases with no gene match: 5. The CDR3 covers 15 residues.

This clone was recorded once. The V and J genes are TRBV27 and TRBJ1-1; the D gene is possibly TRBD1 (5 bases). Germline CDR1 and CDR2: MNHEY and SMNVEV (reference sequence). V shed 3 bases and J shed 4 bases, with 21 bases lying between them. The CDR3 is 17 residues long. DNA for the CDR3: TGTGCCAGCAGTTTTGTCTCCTTCACAGGCCCTCGCACTGAAGCTTTCTTT. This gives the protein CASSFVSFTGPRTEAFF.

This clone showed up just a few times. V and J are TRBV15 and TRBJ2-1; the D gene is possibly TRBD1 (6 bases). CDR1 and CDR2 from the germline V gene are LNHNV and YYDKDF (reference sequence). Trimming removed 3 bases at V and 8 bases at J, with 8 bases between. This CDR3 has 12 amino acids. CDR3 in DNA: TGTGCCACCAGCAGCACAGGGCATGAGCAGTTCTTC. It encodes CATSSTGHEQFF.

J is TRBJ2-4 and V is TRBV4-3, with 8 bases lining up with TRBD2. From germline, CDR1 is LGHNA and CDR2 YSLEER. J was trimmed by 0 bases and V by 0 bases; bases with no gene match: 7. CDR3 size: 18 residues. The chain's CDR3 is CASSQEGPLAGAKNIQYF. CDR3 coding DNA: TGCGCCAGCAGCCAAGAGGGACCTCTAGCGGGAGCCAAAAACATTCAGTACTTC.

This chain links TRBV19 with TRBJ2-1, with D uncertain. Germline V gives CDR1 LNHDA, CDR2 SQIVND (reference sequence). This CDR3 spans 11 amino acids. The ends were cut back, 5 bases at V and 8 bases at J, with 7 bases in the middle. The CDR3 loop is CASSALDEQFF. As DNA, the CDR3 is TGTGCCAGTAGTGCCTTGGATGAGCAGTTCTTC.

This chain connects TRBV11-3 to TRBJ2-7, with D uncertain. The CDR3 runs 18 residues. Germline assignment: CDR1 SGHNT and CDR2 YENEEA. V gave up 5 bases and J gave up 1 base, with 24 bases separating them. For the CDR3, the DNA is TGTGCCAGCAGCCCCCCTAACCAACAACCCTGCGCTTCCTACGAGCAGTACTTC. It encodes CASSPPNQQPCASYEQYF. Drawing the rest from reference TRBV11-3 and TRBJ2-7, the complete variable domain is EAGVVQSPRYKIIEKKQPVAFWCNPISGHNTLYWYLQNLGQGPELLIRYENEEAVDDSQLPKDRFSAERLKGVDSTLKIQPAELGDSAVYLCASSPPNQQPCASYEQYFGPGTRLTVT.

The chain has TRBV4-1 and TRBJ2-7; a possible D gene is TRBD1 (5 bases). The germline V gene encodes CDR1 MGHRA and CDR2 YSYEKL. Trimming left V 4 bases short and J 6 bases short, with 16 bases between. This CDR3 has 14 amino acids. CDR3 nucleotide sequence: TGCGCCAGCAGCCCCAATCAGGGAAACCTCGAGCAGTACTTC. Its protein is CASSPNQGNLEQYF.

The CDR3 DNA sequence: TGTGCCAGTAGTATCTTAATATCGGGGGGGCCGGGCAATGAGCAGTTCTTC. It is translated as CASSILISGGPGNEQFF. The chain couples TRBV19 to TRBJ2-1, with TRBD2 matching 8 bases. Germline CDR1 reads LNHDA; CDR2 reads SQIVND (reference sequence). J was trimmed by 6 bases and V by 3 bases; bases with no gene match: 13. The CDR3 is 17 amino acids.

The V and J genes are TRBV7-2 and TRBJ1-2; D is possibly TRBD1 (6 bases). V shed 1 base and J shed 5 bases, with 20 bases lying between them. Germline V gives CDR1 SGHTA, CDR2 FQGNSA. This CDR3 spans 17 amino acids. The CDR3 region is CASSLVVGTEGGYGYTF. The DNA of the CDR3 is TGTGCCAGCAGCTTAGTTGTCGGGACCGAGGGGGGGTATGGCTACACCTTC.

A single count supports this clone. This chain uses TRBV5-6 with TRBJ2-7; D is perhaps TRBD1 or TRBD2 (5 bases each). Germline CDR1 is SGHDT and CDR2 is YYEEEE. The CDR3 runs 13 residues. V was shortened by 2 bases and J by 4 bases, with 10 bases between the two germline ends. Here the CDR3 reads CASSFGGLYEQYF. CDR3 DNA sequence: TGTGCCAGCAGCTTTGGGGGTTTGTACGAGCAGTACTTC. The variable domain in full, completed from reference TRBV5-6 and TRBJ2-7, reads DAGVTQSPTHLIKTRGQQVTLRCSPKSGHDTVSWYQQALGQGPQFIFQYYEEEERQRGNFPDRFSGHQFPNYSSELNVNALLLGDSALYLCASSFGGLYEQYFGPGTRLTVT.